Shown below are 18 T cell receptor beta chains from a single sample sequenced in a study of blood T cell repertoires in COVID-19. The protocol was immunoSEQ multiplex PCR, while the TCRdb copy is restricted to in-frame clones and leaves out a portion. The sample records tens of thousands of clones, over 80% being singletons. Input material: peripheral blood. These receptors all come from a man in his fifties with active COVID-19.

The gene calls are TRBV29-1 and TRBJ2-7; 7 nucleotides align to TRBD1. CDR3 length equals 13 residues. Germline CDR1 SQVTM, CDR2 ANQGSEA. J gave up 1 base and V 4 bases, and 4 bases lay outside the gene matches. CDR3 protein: CSVVGTVSYEQYF. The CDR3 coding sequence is TGCAGCGTTGTTGGGACAGTTTCCTACGAGCAGTACTTC.

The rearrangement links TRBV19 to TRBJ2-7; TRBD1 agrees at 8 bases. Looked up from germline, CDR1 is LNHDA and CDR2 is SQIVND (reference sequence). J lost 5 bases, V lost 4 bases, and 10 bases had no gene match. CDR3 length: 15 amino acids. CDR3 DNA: TGTGCCAGTAGTACGACCGACGGACAGGGTGACGAGCAGTACTTC. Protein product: CASSTTDGQGDEQYF.

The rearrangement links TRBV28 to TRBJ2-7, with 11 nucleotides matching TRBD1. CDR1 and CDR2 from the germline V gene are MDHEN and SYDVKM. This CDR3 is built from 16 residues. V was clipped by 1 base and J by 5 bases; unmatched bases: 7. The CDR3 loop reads CASSLSLDRGRHEQYF. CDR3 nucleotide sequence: TGTGCCAGCAGTTTATCCCTGGACAGGGGGCGCCACGAGCAGTACTTC. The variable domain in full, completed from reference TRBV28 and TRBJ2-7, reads DVKVTQSSRYLVKRTGEKVFLECVQDMDHENMFWYRQDPGLGLRLIYFSYDVKMKEKGDIPEGYSVSREKKERFSLILESASTNQTSMYLCASSLSLDRGRHEQYFGPGTRLTVT.

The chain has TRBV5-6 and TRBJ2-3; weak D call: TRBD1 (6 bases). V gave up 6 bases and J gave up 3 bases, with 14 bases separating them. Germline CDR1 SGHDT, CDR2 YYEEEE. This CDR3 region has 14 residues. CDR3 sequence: CASTGQQGTDTQYF. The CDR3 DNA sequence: TGTGCCAGCACCGGACAGCAGGGAACAGATACGCAGTATTTT.

CDR3 DNA: TGTGCCACCGGCACGGGGACAGGGGGTGCCTACGAGCAGTACTTC. This codes for CATGTGTGGAYEQYF. The chain couples TRBV24-1 to TRBJ2-7; 11 bases are a match to TRBD1. The germline V gene encodes CDR1 KGHDR and CDR2 SFDVKD. CDR3 length: 15 residues. V shed 9 bases, J shed 2 bases, and the junction held 8 bases outside the gene matches.

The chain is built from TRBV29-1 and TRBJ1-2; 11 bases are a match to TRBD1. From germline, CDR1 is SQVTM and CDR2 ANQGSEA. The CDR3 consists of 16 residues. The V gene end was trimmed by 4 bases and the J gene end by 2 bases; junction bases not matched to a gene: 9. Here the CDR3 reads CSVGTGQGVVNYGYTF. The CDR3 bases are TGCAGCGTTGGGACGGGACAGGGGGTTGTCAACTATGGCTACACCTTC.

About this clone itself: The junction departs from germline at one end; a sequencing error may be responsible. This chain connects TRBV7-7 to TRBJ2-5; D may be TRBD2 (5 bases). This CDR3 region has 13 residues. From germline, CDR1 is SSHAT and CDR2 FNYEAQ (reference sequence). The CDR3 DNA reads TGTGCTAGCAGCTTTCGGGGTCGGGAGACCCAGTACTTC. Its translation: CASSFRGRETQYF.

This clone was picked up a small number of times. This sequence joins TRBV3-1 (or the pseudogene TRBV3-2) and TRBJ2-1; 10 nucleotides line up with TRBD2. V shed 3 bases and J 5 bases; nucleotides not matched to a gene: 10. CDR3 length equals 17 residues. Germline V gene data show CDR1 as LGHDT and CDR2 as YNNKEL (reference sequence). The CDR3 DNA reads TGTGCCAGCAGCCACCAATCCACCGGGACTAGCGACAATGAGCAGTTCTTC. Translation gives CASSHQSTGTSDNEQFF.

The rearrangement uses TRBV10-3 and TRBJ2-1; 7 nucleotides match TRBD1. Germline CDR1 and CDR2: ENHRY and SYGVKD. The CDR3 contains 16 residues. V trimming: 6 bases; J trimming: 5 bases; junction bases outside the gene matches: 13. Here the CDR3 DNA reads TGTGCCATCAGACCTACCGGGACAGCAAATCACAATGAGCAGTTCTTC. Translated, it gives CAIRPTGTANHNEQFF.

Written as DNA, the CDR3 is TGTGCCTGGAGTGGGGGGACAGGACAGCCCCAGCATTTT. Translation gives CAWSGGTGQPQHF. This chain uses TRBV30 with TRBJ1-5, with 8 bases fitting TRBD1. The CDR3 has 13 residues. Germline CDR1 is GTSNPN and CDR2 is SVGIG (reference sequence). Trimming removed 1 base from V and 7 bases from J; junction bases left unmatched: 3.

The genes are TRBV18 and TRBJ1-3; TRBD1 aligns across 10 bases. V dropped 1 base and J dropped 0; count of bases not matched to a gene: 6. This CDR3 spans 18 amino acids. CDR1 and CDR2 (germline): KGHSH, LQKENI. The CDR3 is CASSPQGTGASSGNTIYF. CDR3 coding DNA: TGTGCCAGCTCACCACAAGGGACAGGGGCGTCCTCTGGAAACACCATATATTTT.

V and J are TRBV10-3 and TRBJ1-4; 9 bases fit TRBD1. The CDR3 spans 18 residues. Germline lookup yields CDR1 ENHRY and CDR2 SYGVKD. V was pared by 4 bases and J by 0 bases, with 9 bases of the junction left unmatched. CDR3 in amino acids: CAISGDRDKGATNEKLFF. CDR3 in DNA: TGTGCCATCAGTGGGGACAGGGATAAGGGAGCAACTAATGAAAAACTGTTTTTT.

Written as DNA, the CDR3 is TGTGCCAGCAGCTTGGAAGGGACAGGGAATCAGCCCCAGCATTTT. It codes for CASSLEGTGNQPQHF. The chain couples TRBV5-5 to TRBJ1-5, with 9 bases identical to TRBD1. V lost 0 bases and J lost 4; bases outside the gene matches: 2. The CDR3 sequence is 15 residues long. Germline V CDR1 and CDR2: SGHKS, YYEKEE (reference sequence).

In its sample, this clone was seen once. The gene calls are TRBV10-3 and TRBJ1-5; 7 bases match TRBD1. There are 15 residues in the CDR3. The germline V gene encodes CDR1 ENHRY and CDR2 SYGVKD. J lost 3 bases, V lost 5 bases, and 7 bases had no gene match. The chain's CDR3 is CAISRTGDPNQPQHF. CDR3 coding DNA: TGTGCCATCAGTAGAACAGGGGACCCCAATCAGCCCCAGCATTTT.

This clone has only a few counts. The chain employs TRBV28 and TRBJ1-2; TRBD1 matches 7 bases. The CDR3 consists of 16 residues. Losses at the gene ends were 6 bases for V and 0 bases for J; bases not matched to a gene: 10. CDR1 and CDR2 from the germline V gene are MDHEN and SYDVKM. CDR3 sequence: CASRPGTDRANYGYTF. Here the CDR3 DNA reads TGTGCCAGCAGACCCGGGACAGACCGAGCTAACTATGGCTACACCTTC.

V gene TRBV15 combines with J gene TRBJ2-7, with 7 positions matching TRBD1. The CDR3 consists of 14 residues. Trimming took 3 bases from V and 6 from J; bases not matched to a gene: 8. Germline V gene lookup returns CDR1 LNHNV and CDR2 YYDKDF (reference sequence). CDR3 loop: CATSRTGSVFEQYF. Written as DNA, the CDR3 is TGTGCCACCAGCAGGACAGGGAGTGTATTCGAGCAGTACTTC.

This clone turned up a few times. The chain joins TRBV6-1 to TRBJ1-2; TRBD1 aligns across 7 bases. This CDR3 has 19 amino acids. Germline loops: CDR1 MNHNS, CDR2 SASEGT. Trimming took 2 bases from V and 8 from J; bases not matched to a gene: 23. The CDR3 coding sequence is TGTGCCAGCAGTGAACAGAGGACAGGCATATTTAGTCCTGTATCCGGCTACACCTTC. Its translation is CASSEQRTGIFSPVSGYTF.

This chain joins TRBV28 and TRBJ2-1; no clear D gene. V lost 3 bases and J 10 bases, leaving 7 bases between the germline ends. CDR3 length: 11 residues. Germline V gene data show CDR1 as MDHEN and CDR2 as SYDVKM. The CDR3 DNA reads TGTGCCAGCAGTTTGGCCTGGGAGCAGTTCTTC. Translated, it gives CASSLAWEQFF.